A single sample gave rise to the 3 T cell receptor beta chains below, sequenced in a study of T cell responses to AZD1222 COVID-19 vaccine. Libraries were prepared by immunoSEQ multiplex PCR; TCRdb keeps only in-frame clonotypes and omits some of them. The sample records around 140,000 clones, roughly 87% being singletons. The sequences come from peripheral blood, collected 28 days after the second dose of the MenACWY control vaccine. All receptors derive from an adult who received the MenACWY meningococcal vaccine as a control.

The chain uses TRBV19 and TRBJ1-2; no firm D call. This CDR3 contains 14 residues. V gave up 5 bases and J gave up 2 bases, with 12 bases separating them. CDR1 is LNHDA, CDR2 SQIVND, per germline (reference sequence). The CDR3: CASSARDLNYGYTF. The CDR3 DNA reads as TGTGCCAGTAGTGCCCGGGATCTCAACTATGGCTACACCTTC. Drawing the rest from reference TRBV19 and TRBJ1-2, the complete variable domain is DGGITQSPKYLFRKEGQNVTLSCEQNLNHDAMYWYRQDPGQGLRLIYYSQIVNDFQKGDIAEGYSVSREKKESFPLTVTSAQKNPTAFYLCASSARDLNYGYTFGSGTRLTVV.

The chain employs TRBV11-2 and TRBJ2-7, with a possible D match to TRBD2 (6 bases). This CDR3 has 15 residues. The germline V gene encodes CDR1 SGHAT and CDR2 FQNNGV. Trimming took off 0 bases at V and 3 bases at J, with 12 bases between the two ends. CDR3 coding DNA: TGTGCCAGCAGCTTAGAGGAGGGATCTAGCTACGAGCAGTACTTC. Protein sequence: CASSLEEGSSYEQYF. Complete variable domain (other parts from reference TRBV11-2 and TRBJ2-7): EAGVAQSPRYKIIEKRQSVAFWCNPISGHATLYWYQQILGQGPKLLIQFQNNGVVDDSQLPKDRFSAERLKGVDSTLKIQPAKLEDSAVYLCASSLEEGSSYEQYFGPGTRLTVT.

V and J are TRBV7-9 and TRBJ2-1; D tentatively reads TRBD1 or TRBD2 (5 bases each). CDR3 size: 15 residues. Trimming took off 5 bases at V and 7 bases at J, with 18 bases between the two ends. Germline V lookup: CDR1 SEHNR, CDR2 FQNEAQ (reference sequence). CDR3 in amino acids: CASSILRGPGNEQFF. The DNA of the CDR3 is TGTGCCAGCAGCATACTCCGGGGCCCGGGGAATGAGCAGTTCTTC.